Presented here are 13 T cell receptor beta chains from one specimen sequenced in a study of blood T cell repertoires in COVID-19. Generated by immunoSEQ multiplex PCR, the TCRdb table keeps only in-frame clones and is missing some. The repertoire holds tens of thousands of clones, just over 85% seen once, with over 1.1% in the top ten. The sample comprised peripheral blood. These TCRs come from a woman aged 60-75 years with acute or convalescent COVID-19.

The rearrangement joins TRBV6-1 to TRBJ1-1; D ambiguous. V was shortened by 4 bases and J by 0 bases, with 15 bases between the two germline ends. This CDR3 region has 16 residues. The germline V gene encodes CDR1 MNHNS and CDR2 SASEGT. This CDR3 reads CASSALLGGVNTEAFF. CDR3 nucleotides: TGTGCCAGCAGTGCCTTATTGGGAGGAGTGAACACTGAAGCTTTCTTT.

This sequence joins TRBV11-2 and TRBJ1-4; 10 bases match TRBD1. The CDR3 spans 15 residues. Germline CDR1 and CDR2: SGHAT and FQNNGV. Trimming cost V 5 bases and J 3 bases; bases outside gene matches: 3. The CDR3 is CASSVGTGANEKLFF. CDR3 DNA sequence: TGTGCCAGCAGCGTCGGGACAGGGGCTAATGAAAAACTGTTTTTT.

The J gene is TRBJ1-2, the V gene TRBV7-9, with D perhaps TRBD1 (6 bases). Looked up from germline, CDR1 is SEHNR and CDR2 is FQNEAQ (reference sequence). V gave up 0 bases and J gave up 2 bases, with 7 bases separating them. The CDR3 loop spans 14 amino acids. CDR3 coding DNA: TGTGCCAGCAGCTTAGCCACAGGGAACTATGGCTACACCTTC. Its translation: CASSLATGNYGYTF.

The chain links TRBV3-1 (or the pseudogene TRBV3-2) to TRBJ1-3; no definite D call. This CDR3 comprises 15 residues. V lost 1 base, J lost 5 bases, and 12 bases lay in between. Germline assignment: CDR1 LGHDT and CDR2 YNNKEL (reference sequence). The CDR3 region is CASSQALIPRNTIYF. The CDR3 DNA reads TGTGCCAGCAGCCAAGCCCTAATCCCCCGAAACACCATATATTTT.

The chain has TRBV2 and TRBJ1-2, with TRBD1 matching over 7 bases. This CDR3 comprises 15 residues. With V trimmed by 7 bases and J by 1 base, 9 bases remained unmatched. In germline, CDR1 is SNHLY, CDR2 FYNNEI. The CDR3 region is CASTPGQRINYGYTF. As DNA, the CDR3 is TGTGCCAGCACCCCGGGACAGCGCATTAACTATGGCTACACCTTC.

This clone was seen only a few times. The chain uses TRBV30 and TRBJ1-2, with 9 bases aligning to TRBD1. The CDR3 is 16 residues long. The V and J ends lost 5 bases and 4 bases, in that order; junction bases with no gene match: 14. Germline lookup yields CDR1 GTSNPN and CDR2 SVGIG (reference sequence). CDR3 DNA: TGTGCCTGGCACCGGGACAGGGCCAGGCAAGGCTATGGCTACACCTTC. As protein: CAWHRDRARQGYGYTF.

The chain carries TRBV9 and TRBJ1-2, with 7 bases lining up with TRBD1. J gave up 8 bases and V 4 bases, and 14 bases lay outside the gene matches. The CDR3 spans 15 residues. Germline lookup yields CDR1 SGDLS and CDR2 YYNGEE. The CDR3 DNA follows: TGTGCCAGCAGCCCCCAGGACAGGAGAAAAGGCGGCTACACCTTC. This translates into CASSPQDRRKGGYTF.

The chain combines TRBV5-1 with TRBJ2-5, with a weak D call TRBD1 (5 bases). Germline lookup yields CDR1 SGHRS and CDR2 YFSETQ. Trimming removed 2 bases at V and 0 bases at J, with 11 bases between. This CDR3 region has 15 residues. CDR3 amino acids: CASSLHQGYQETQYF. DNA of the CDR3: TGCGCCAGCAGCTTACATCAGGGATACCAAGAGACCCAGTACTTC.

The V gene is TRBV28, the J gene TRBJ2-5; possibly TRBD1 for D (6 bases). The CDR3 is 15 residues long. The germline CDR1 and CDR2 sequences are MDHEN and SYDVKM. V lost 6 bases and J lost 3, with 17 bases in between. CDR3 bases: TGTGCCAGCAGCCATTCGCGACAGGAAAAAGAGACCCAGTACTTC. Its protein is CASSHSRQEKETQYF. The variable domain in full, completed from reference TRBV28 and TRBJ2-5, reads DVKVTQSSRYLVKRTGEKVFLECVQDMDHENMFWYRQDPGLGLRLIYFSYDVKMKEKGDIPEGYSVSREKKERFSLILESASTNQTSMYLCASSHSRQEKETQYFGPGTRLLVL.

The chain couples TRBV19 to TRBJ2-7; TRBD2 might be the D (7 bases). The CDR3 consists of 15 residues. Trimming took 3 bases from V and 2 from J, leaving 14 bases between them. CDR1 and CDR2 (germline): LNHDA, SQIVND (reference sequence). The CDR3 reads CASSIREGHPYEQYF. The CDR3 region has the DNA TGTGCCAGTAGTATTAGGGAGGGACATCCCTACGAGCAGTACTTC.

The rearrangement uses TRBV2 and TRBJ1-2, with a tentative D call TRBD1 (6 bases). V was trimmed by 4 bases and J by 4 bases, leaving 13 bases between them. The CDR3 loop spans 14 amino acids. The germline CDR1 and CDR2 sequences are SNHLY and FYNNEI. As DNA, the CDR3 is TGTGCCAGCAGTGTTGGCAGGGGCGGCTATGGCTACACCTTC. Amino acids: CASSVGRGGYGYTF.

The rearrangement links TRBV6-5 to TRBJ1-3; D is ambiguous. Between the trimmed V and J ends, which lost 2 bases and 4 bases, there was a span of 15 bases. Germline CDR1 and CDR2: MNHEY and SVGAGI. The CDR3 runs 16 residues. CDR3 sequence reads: CASSYARTTRGNTIYF. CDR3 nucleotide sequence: TGTGCCAGCAGTTACGCGCGAACGACGCGGGGAAACACCATATATTTT.

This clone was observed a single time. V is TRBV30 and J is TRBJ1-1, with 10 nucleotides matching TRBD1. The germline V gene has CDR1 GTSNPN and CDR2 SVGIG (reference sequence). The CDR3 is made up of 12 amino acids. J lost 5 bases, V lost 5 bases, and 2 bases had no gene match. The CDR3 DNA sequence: TGTGCCTGGGACAGGGGGCCAACTGAAGCTTTCTTT. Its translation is CAWDRGPTEAFF.